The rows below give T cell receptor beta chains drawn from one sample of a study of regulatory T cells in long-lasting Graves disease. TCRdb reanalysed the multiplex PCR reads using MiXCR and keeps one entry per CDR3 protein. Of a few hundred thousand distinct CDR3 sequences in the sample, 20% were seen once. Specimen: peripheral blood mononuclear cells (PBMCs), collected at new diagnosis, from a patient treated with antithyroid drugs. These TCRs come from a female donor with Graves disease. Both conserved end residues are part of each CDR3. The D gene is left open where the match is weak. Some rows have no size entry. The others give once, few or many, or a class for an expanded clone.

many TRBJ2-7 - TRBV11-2 TGTGCCAGCCAAGGACCGCAGGGAAGGGGGTACGAGCAGTACTTC CASQGPQGRGYEQYF
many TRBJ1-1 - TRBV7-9 TGTGCCAGCAGCTTTGTCCCGGAAGCTTTCTTT CASSFVPEAFF
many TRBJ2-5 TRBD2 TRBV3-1 TGTGCCAGCAGCCCCGTAGCGGGGGGTGAGGAGACCCAGTACTTC CASSPVAGGEETQYF
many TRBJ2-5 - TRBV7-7 TGTGCCAGCAGCTTAGCGTCCGCGGGGATGGAGACCCAGTACTTC CASSLASAGMETQYF
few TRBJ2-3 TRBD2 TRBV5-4 TGTGCCAGCAGCGAACGGGGACTAGCGGGGGCAGATACGCAGTATTTT CASSERGLAGADTQYF
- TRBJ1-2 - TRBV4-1 TGCGCCAGCAGCCCCCGGACAGAGGATGGCTACACCTTC CASSPRTEDGYTF
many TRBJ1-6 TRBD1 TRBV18 TGTGCCAGCTCACCAGGGACAGGGGATTCACCCCTCCACTTT CASSPGTGDSPLHF
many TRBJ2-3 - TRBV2 TGTGCCAGCAGTACAATTACCCGCCCCGCAGATACGCAGTATTTT CASSTITRPADTQYF
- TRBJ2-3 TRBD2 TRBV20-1 TGCAGTGCTGAGACTAGCGGGGGGTTAGATACGCAGTATTTT CSAETSGGLDTQYF
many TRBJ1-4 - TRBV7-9 TGTGCCAGCAGCTCGACACCAAAAGCGGGGGAAAAACTGTTTTTT CASSSTPKAGEKLFF
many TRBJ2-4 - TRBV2 TGTGCCAGCAGTGCGTCCGGGCGGAACATTCAGTACTTC CASSASGRNIQYF
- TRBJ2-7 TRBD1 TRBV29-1 TGCAGCGTGCAGACAGGGGGGTCCTACGAGCAGTACTTC CSVQTGGSYEQYF
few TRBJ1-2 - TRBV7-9 TGTGCCAGCAGCTCAACCGGGGCCCATTTCTTCTATGGCTACACCTTC CASSSTGAHFFYGYTF
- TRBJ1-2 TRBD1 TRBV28 TGTGCCAGCAGGATGGGACAGGGAAACTATGGCTACACCTTC CASRMGQGNYGYTF
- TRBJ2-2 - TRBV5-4 TGTGCCAGCAGCGCTCAGGGGCAACCTAACACCGGGGAGCTGTTTTTT CASSAQGQPNTGELFF
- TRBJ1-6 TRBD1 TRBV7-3 TGTGCCAGGAGAACCGGGACAGACAATTCACCCCTCCACTTT CARRTGTDNSPLHF